The 19 T cell receptor beta chains reported below all come from one sample, sequenced in a study of blood T cell repertoires in COVID-19. Measured with immunoSEQ multiplex PCR; TCRdb has only the in-frame clones, and not every one. The sample shows around 250,000 clones, about 80% of them seen only once. Source material: PBMCs or T cells enriched from blood (not recorded which). The receptors come from a man aged 50 or older who had recovered from COVID-19.

The rearrangement uses TRBV11-2 and TRBJ1-2, with D possibly matching TRBD1 (5 bases). Germline CDR1 reads SGHAT; CDR2 reads FQNNGV. CDR3 length: 15 amino acids. The V end was cut by 0 bases, the J end by 6 bases, with 14 bases between. CDR3 residues: CASSLDSRGIDGYTF. The DNA for the CDR3 is TGTGCCAGCAGCTTAGATAGTCGGGGGATCGATGGCTACACCTTC.

CDR3 sequence (DNA): TGTGCCAGCCAGGGGGATAACATTCAGTACTTC. Translation: CASQGDNIQYF. The gene calls are TRBV2 and TRBJ2-4, with 7 positions matching TRBD1. The germline V gene encodes CDR1 SNHLY and CDR2 FYNNEI. J gave up 7 bases and V 8 bases, and 2 bases lay outside the gene matches. There are 11 residues in the CDR3.

The chain joins TRBV10-3 to TRBJ2-2; D gene unclear. Germline loops: CDR1 ENHRY, CDR2 SYGVKD. CDR3 size: 12 residues. Trimming stripped 7 bases from V and 2 bases from J, with 5 bases between. The DNA for the CDR3 is TGTGCCATCACCCCTAACACCGGGGAGCTGTTTTTT. Translating it yields CAITPNTGELFF.

The chain combines TRBV7-6 with TRBJ1-3, with D tentatively TRBD1 (6 bases). CDR1 and CDR2 (germline): SGHVS, FNYEAQ. Trimming stripped 5 bases from V and 0 bases from J, with 14 bases between. The CDR3 runs 16 residues. CDR3 DNA: TGTGCCAGCAGCCCAGGGGTCCCCTTCTCTGGAAACACCATATATTTT. Its translation: CASSPGVPFSGNTIYF.

The gene calls are TRBV5-1 and TRBJ1-1; 7 bases match TRBD1. The length of the CDR3 is 15 residues. The junction had 7 bases not matched to a gene; V was cut back by 4 bases and J by 1 base. Germline CDR1 is SGHRS and CDR2 is YFSETQ. In DNA form, the CDR3 reads TGCGCCAGCAGCACGACAGGGTACTCGAACACTGAAGCTTTCTTT. Its translation: CASSTTGYSNTEAFF.

This clone has just a few counts. This rearrangement joins TRBV3-1 (or the pseudogene TRBV3-2) to TRBJ2-1; 11 bases are a match to TRBD2. This CDR3 has 14 residues. Germline CDR1 and CDR2: LGHDT and YNNKEL (reference sequence). Trimming removed 4 bases from V and 7 bases from J; junction bases left unmatched: 3. This CDR3 reads CASSPLAGDNEQFF. CDR3 bases: TGTGCCAGCAGCCCACTAGCGGGGGATAATGAGCAGTTCTTC.

The chain is built from TRBV5-5 and TRBJ1-5; 8 positions match TRBD1. Germline CDR1 is SGHKS and CDR2 is YYEKEE (reference sequence). The CDR3 loop spans 15 amino acids. The ends lost 3 bases at V and 4 bases at J; junction bases unmatched: 6. CDR3: CASSSTGDRNQPQHF. DNA for the CDR3: TGTGCCAGCAGCTCGACAGGGGACAGGAATCAGCCCCAGCATTTT.

V is TRBV28 and J is TRBJ1-2; D uncertain. Germline V gene sequence: CDR1 MDHEN, CDR2 SYDVKM. Between the trimmed V and J ends, which lost 5 bases and 7 bases, there was a span of 20 bases. The CDR3 sequence is 15 residues long. The CDR3 nucleotides are TGTGCCAGCAGTCCGCCCCTCGTGCGGGTCCTTGGCTACACCTTC. Translation: CASSPPLVRVLGYTF.

The chain is built from TRBV10-2 and TRBJ2-3; D is uncertain. The V gene's germline CDR1 is WSHSY and CDR2 SAAADI. This CDR3 is built from 16 residues. V was trimmed by 6 bases and J by 5 bases, leaving 21 bases between them. In DNA, the CDR3 is TGCGCCAGCAGCTTTGCTTTTTTTTCTAGTTTAGATACGCAGTATTTT. Encoded protein: CASSFAFFSSLDTQYF.

In its sample, this clone was seen once. The chain carries TRBV15 and TRBJ1-2, with D perhaps TRBD1 (6 bases). The CDR3 length is 16 residues. CDR1 and CDR2 (germline): LNHNV, YYDKDF (reference sequence). Trimming took off 5 bases at V and 3 bases at J, with 19 bases between the two ends. CDR3 nucleotides: TGTGCCACCAGCCCCGGGGGGGGGCGCGAAGACTATGGCTACACCTTC. Amino acids: CATSPGGGREDYGYTF.

J is TRBJ2-1 and V is TRBV29-1, with 8 bases lining up with TRBD1. The CDR3 is made up of 12 amino acids. CDR1 SQVTM and CDR2 ANQGSEA come from the germline V gene. The J segment lost 8 bases and the V segment lost 5 bases, leaving 5 bases of the junction unmatched. CDR3 sequence reads: CSVRQGWDEQFF. The CDR3 DNA is TGCAGCGTTCGACAGGGGTGGGATGAGCAGTTCTTC.

This chain connects TRBV27 to TRBJ2-5; no clear D gene. This CDR3 comprises 12 residues. Germline V lookup: CDR1 MNHEY, CDR2 SMNVEV (reference sequence). Trimming stripped 8 bases from V and 2 bases from J, with 9 bases between. As DNA, the CDR3 is TGTGCCAGCGGCTGGGCGCAAGAGACCCAGTACTTC. Protein sequence: CASGWAQETQYF.

This clone has only a few counts. DNA for the CDR3: TGTGCCACCAGCAGAGATATGCGGACAGGAATAGCTTACGAGCAGTACTTC. Translating gives CATSRDMRTGIAYEQYF. The J gene is TRBJ2-7, the V gene TRBV15, with 7 bases that match TRBD1. Germline CDR1 and CDR2: LNHNV and YYDKDF (reference sequence). The CDR3 contains 17 residues. V dropped 0 bases and J dropped 4; count of bases not matched to a gene: 12. Looking up the rest from reference TRBV15 and TRBJ2-7 gives the full variable domain: DAMVIQNPRYQVTQFGKPVTLSCSQTLNHNVMYWYQQKSSQAPKLLFHYYDKDFNNEADTPDNFQSRRPNTSFCFLDIRSPGLGDTAMYLCATSRDMRTGIAYEQYFGPGTRLTVT.

As concerns this clone: One end of the junction fails to match germline, which may point to a read error. This sequence joins TRBV7-7 and TRBJ2-2; 8 bases are shared with TRBD1. The length of the CDR3 is 16 residues. Germline V gives CDR1 SSHAT, CDR2 FNYEAQ (reference sequence). The CDR3 DNA reads as TGTGCTAGCAGCCCCGGACAGGGCGGTGGCACCGGGGAGCTGTTTTTT. Protein product: CASSPGQGGGTGELFF.

The chain is built from TRBV19 and TRBJ1-5; 8 bases align to TRBD1. The CDR3 spans 15 residues. V dropped 2 bases and J dropped 6; count of bases not matched to a gene: 6. CDR1 and CDR2 (germline): LNHDA, SQIVND (reference sequence). The CDR3 spells CASSIQQGAAQPQHF. The CDR3 nucleotides read TGTGCCAGTAGTATACAGCAGGGGGCAGCTCAGCCCCAGCATTTT.

The chain couples TRBV18 to TRBJ2-3; 7 nucleotides match TRBD1. Losses at the gene ends were 5 bases for V and 5 bases for J; bases not matched to a gene: 7. CDR1 and CDR2 from the germline V gene are KGHSH and LQKENI. The CDR3 has 14 residues. CDR3: CASSGQVKGDTQYF. The CDR3 bases are TGTGCCAGCTCAGGACAGGTGAAGGGAGATACGCAGTATTTT.

The chain is built from TRBV5-1 and TRBJ2-5; maybe TRBD1 (6 bases). V was cut by 4 bases and J by 5 bases, with 24 bases left in between. This CDR3 is 17 amino acids long. Germline CDR1 SGHRS, CDR2 YFSETQ. The CDR3 protein is CASSLAAGTNIGETQYF. The DNA for the CDR3 is TGCGCCAGCAGCCTCGCCGCCGGGACAAATATCGGGGAGACCCAGTACTTC.

The rearrangement links TRBV5-5 to TRBJ2-2; 8 bases line up with TRBD2. The CDR3 totals 17 residues. Germline V gene lookup returns CDR1 SGHKS and CDR2 YYEKEE (reference sequence). The V gene end was trimmed by 0 bases and the J gene end by 7 bases; junction bases not matched to a gene: 11. Here the CDR3 DNA reads TGTGCCAGCAGCTTGGCCGTAGACGGGGGGGCCAGCGGGGAGCTGTTTTTT. Translation gives CASSLAVDGGASGELFF.

The chain is built from TRBV19 and TRBJ2-3; 8 bases are shared with TRBD1. V was pared by 8 bases and J by 2 bases, with 12 bases of the junction left unmatched. This CDR3 spans 16 amino acids. CDR1 is LNHDA and CDR2 is SQIVND in the germline V gene (reference sequence). In DNA form, the CDR3 reads TGTGCCAGTTCTATCACAGGGGGGCTTGTCACAGATACGCAGTATTTT. Translating it yields CASSITGGLVTDTQYF.